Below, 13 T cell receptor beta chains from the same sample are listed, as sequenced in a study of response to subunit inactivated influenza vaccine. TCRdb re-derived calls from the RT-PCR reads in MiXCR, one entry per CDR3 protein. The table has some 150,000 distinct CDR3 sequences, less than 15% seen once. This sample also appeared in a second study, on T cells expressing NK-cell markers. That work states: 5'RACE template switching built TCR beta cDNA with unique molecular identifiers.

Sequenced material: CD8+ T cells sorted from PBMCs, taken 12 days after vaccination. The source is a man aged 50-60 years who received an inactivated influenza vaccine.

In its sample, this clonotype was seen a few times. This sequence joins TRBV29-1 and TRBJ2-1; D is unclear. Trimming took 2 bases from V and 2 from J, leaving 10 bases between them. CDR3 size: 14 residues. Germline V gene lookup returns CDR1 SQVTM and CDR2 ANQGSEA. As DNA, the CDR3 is TGCAGCGTTGAACTAAGGGAAGCCTACAATGAGCAGTTCTTC. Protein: CSVELREAYNEQFF.

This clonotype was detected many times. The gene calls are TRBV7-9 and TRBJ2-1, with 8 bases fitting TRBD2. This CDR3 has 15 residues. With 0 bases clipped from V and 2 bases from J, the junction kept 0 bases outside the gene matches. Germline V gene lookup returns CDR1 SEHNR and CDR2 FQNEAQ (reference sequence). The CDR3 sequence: CASSLAGGAYNEQFF. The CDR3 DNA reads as TGTGCCAGCAGCTTAGCCGGGGGGGCCTACAATGAGCAGTTCTTC.

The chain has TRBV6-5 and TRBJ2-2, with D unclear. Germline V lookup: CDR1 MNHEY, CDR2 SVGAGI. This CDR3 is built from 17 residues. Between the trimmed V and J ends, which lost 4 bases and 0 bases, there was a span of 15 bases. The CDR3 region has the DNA TGTGCCAGCAGTTTCGTAGGGAAGGGCGCGAACACCGGGGAGCTGTTTTTT. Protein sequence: CASSFVGKGANTGELFF.

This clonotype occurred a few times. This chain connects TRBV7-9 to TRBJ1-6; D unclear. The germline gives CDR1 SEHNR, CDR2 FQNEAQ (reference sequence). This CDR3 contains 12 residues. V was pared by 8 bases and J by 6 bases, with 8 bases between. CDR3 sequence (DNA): TGTGCCAGCCAACAGCCTAATTCACCCCTCCACTTT. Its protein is CASQQPNSPLHF.

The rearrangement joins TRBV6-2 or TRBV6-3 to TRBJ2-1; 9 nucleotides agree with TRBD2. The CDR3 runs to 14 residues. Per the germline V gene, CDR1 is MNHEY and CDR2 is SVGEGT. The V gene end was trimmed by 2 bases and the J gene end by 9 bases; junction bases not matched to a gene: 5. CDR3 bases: TGTGCCAGCAGTTACACGCGGGAGGGGGGTGAGCAGTTCTTC. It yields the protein CASSYTREGGEQFF.

The CDR3 nucleotides are TGCAGCGTCCTACAGGGGCCGTACAATGAGCAGTTCTTC. It translates to CSVLQGPYNEQFF. The V call is TRBV29-1, the J call TRBJ2-1; 7 positions match TRBD1. Germline assignment: CDR1 SQVTM and CDR2 ANQGSEA. The CDR3 runs 13 residues. V gave up 6 bases and J gave up 4 bases; unmatched junction bases: 6.

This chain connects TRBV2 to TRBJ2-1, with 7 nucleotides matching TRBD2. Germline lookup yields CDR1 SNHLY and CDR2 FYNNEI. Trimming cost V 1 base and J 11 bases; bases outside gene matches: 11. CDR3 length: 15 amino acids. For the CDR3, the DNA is TGTGCCAGCAGTGAAGAGGGGAGGGCTAGCGGTAAGCAGTTCTTC. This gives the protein CASSEEGRASGKQFF.

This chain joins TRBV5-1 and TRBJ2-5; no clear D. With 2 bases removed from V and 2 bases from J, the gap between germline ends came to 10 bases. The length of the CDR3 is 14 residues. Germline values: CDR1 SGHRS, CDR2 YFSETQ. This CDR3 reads CASSFAAAQETQYF. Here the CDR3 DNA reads TGCGCCAGCAGCTTCGCCGCGGCACAAGAGACCCAGTACTTC.

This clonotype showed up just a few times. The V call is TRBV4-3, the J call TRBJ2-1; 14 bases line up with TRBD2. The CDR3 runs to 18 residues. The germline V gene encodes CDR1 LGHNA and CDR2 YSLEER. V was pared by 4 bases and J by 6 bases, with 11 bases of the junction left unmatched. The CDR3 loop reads CASSRTSGGFRDLNEQFF. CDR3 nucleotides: TGCGCCAGCAGCCGGACTAGCGGGGGGTTCAGGGACCTCAATGAGCAGTTCTTC.

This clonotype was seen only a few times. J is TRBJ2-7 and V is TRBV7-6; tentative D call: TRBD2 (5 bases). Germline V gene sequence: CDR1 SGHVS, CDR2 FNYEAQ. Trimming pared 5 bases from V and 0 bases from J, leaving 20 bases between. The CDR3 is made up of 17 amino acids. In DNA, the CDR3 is TGTGCCAGCAGCCTTCGTAGCGCTCCCGGGAACTCCTACGAGCAGTACTTC. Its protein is CASSLRSAPGNSYEQYF.

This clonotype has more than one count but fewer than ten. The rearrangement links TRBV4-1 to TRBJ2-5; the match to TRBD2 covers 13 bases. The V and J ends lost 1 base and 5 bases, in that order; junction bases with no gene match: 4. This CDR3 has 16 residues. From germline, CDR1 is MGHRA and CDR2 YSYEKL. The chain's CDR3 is CASSQAGLAGAETQYF. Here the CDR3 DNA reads TGCGCCAGCAGCCAAGCCGGACTAGCGGGGGCGGAGACCCAGTACTTC.

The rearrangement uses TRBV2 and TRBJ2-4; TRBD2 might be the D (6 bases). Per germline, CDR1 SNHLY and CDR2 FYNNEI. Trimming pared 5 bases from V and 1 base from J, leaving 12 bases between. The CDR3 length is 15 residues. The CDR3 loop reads CASSPVGGAKNIQYF. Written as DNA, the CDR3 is TGTGCCAGCAGTCCGGTTGGGGGGGCCAAAAACATTCAGTACTTC.

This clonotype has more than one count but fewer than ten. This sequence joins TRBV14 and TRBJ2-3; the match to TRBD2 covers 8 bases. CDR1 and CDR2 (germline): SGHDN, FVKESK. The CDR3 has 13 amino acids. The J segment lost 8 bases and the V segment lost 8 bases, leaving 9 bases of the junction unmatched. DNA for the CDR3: TGTGCCAGCGAAAACATCCTAGCGGGTACGCAGTATTTT. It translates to CASENILAGTQYF.